The 6 T cell receptor beta chains below come from one sample, sequenced in a study of blood T cell repertoires in COVID-19. The protocol was immunoSEQ multiplex PCR, while the TCRdb copy is restricted to in-frame clones and leaves out a portion. Of 220,000 or so clones listed, roughly 89% are singletons. The sample consisted of PBMCs or T cells enriched from blood (not recorded which). These receptors were obtained from a man younger than 45 who had been exposed to COVID-19.

CDR3 in DNA: TGTGCCAGTAGGCGGGGGACAGGGGCGCGTGAGAGTGAAGCTTTCTTT. Translation gives CASRRGTGARESEAFF. The rearrangement uses TRBV19 and TRBJ1-1; 10 bases match TRBD1. The CDR3 totals 16 residues. Trimming cost V 6 bases and J 7 bases; bases outside gene matches: 14. Germline loops: CDR1 LNHDA, CDR2 SQIVND (reference sequence). Supplemented by reference TRBV19 and TRBJ1-1, the full variable domain reads DGGITQSPKYLFRKEGQNVTLSCEQNLNHDAMYWYRQDPGQGLRLIYYSQIVNDFQKGDIAEGYSVSREKKESFPLTVTSAQKNPTAFYLCASRRGTGARESEAFFGQGTRLTVV.

This clone has only one observation. The V call is TRBV11-2, the J call TRBJ2-7; 10 bases are shared with TRBD2. The CDR3 contains 15 residues. The germline CDR1 and CDR2 sequences are SGHAT and FQNNGV. The ends lost 4 bases at V and 1 base at J; junction bases unmatched: 4. CDR3 sequence reads: CASSSASGGSYEQYF. The CDR3 DNA is TGTGCCAGCAGCTCCGCTAGCGGGGGTTCCTACGAGCAGTACTTC.

CDR3 loop: CASSPSWGHTDTQYF. The CDR3 DNA reads TGTGCCAGCAGCCCGTCGTGGGGCCACACAGATACGCAGTATTTT. The chain employs TRBV6-5 and TRBJ2-3; TRBD1 might be the D (5 bases). The CDR3 runs to 15 residues. Looked up from germline, CDR1 is MNHEY and CDR2 is SVGAGI. Trimming cost V 6 bases and J 2 bases, with 15 bases left between them.

The rearrangement joins TRBV11-3 to TRBJ2-3, with D tentatively TRBD2 (5 bases). Germline V lookup: CDR1 SGHNT, CDR2 YENEEA. V lost 8 bases, J lost 8 bases, and 17 bases lay in between. The CDR3 loop spans 13 amino acids. DNA of the CDR3: TGTGCCAGCTCCCCGCCGTCTGGAGGTACGCAGTATTTT. Its translation: CASSPPSGGTQYF.

This chain uses TRBV7-3 with TRBJ1-1; unclear D gene. CDR3 size: 13 residues. Germline V gene sequence: CDR1 SGHTA, CDR2 FQGTGA. V lost 3 bases and J lost 1, with 6 bases in between. In nucleotides, the CDR3 is TGTGCCAGCAGCTTTCAGTCGAACACTGAAGCTTTCTTT. This sequence encodes CASSFQSNTEAFF.

This clone showed up just once. The V gene is TRBV6-5, the J gene TRBJ2-2, with TRBD2 matching over 7 bases. Germline V gives CDR1 MNHEY, CDR2 SVGAGI. V was pared by 2 bases and J by 4 bases, with 4 bases of the junction left unmatched. The CDR3 length is 15 residues. The CDR3 reads CASSYGGEGTGELFF. The CDR3, as DNA: TGTGCCAGCAGTTACGGGGGGGAGGGCACCGGGGAGCTGTTTTTT.